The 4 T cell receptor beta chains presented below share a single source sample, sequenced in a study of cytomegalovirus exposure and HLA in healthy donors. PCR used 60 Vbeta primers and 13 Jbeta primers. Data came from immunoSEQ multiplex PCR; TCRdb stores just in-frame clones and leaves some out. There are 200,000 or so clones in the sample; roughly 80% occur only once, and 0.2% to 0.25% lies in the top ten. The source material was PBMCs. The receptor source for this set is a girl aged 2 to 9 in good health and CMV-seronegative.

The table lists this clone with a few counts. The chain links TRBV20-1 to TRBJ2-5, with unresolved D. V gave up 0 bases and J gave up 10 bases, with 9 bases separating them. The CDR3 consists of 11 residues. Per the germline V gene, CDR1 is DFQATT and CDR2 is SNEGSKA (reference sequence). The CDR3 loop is CSARDRFIQYF. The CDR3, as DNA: TGCAGTGCTAGAGATCGTTTTATCCAGTACTTC.

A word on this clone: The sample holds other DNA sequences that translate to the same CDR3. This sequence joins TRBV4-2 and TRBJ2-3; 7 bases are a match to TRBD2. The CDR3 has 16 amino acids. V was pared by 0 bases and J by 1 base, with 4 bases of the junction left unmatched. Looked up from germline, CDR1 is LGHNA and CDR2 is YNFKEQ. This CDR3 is CASSQDGLAGTDTQYF. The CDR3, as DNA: TGTGCCAGCAGCCAAGATGGCCTAGCGGGCACAGATACGCAGTATTTT.

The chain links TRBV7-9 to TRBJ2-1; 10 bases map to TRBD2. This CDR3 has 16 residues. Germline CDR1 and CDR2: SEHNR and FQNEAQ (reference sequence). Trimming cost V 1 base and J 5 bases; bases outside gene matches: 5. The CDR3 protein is CASSLVDLAGDNEQFF. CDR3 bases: TGTGCCAGCAGCTTAGTAGATCTAGCGGGGGACAATGAGCAGTTCTTC.

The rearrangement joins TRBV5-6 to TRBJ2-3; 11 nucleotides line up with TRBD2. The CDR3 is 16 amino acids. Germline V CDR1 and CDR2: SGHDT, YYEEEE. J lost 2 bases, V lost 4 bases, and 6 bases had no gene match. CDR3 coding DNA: TGTGCCAGCAGCCTCCGACTAGCGGGAAACACAGATACGCAGTATTTT. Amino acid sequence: CASSLRLAGNTDTQYF.